Listed below are T cell receptor beta chains from one sample, sequenced in a study of blood T cell repertoires in COVID-19. Repertoires were generated with immunoSEQ multiplex PCR, while TCRdb's copy carries only in-frame clones and drops some. The table has roughly 100,000 clones, about 85% seen once. Sequencing was performed on peripheral blood. Receptors were obtained from a human donor in a cohort sampled during active COVID-19. CDR3s include the opening cysteine and the closing phenylalanine or tryptophan. A D gene is named only where the DNA matches it firmly. Some rows mark clone size as missing; the rest say once, few, many or name a class of expanded clone.

size	J	D	V	CDR3	DNA
.	TRBJ2-2	.	TRBV4-3	CASSQDWRGMELFF	TGCGCCAGCAGCCAAGATTGGAGGGGCATGGAGCTGTTTTTT
.	TRBJ1-6	TRBD1	TRBV9	CASSAGTGMGAGPLHF	TGTGCCAGCAGCGCCGGGACAGGGATGGGTGCAGGACCCCTCCACTTT
.	TRBJ2-5	TRBD2	TRBV7-7	CASSVSGGPRETQYF	TGTGCTAGCAGCGTTAGCGGGGGACCTCGGGAGACCCAGTACTTC
.	TRBJ1-1	TRBD1	TRBV19	CASSTRQGFAEAFF	TGTGCCAGTAGTACGCGACAGGGTTTCGCTGAAGCTTTCTTT
.	TRBJ2-5	TRBD2	TRBV5-8	CASSRGGVLETQYF	TGTGCCAGCAGCCGCGGGGGGGTCCTTGAGACCCAGTACTTC
.	TRBJ1-1	.	TRBV2	CASSEVGSFAFF	TGTGCCAGCAGTGAAGTTGGGAGTTTCGCTTTCTTT
.	TRBJ2-2	.	TRBV27	CASSLLAGMVTGELFF	TGTGCCAGCAGTTTATTGGCAGGGATGGTCACCGGGGAGCTGTTTTTT
once	TRBJ2-5	.	TRBV7-9	CASSLARTDREAQYF	TGTGCCAGCAGCTTAGCGCGAACGGATAGAGAGGCCCAGTACTTC
few	TRBJ1-2	.	TRBV30	CAWDRGRSGGYTF	TGTGCCTGGGACCGAGGCAGGAGCGGCGGCTACACCTTC
.	TRBJ1-5	.	TRBV28	CASSTTRLPFGVGSNQPQHF	TGTGCCAGCAGTACAACTAGGCTCCCTTTCGGGGTGGGGTCGAATCAGCCCCAGCATTTT
.	TRBJ1-2	.	TRBV16	CASSQYSIRDYGYTF	TGTGCCAGCAGCCAATACTCTATCCGGGATTATGGCTACACCTTC
once	TRBJ2-3	TRBD2	TRBV5-1	CASSLGVAGVEDTQYF	TGCGCCAGCAGCTTAGGAGTAGCGGGAGTGGAAGATACGCAGTATTTT
once	TRBJ1-5	.	TRBV6-5	CASSLGSDSNQPQHF	TGTGCCAGCAGTTTGGGGAGCGATAGCAATCAGCCCCAGCATTTT
.	TRBJ1-6	.	TRBV6-5	CASTGLRNSPLHF	TGTGCCAGCACCGGTTTGAGGAATTCACCCCTCCACTTT
.	TRBJ2-1	.	TRBV7-2	CASSLTGISYNEQFF	TGTGCCAGCAGCCTTACAGGCATCTCCTACAATGAGCAGTTCTTC
.	TRBJ2-5	.	TRBV11-3	CASSLDAETQYF	TGTGCCAGCAGCTTAGATGCGGAGACCCAGTACTTC
.	TRBJ1-2	.	TRBV11-2	CASSLNSLGYGYTF	TGTGCCAGCAGCTTAAACAGTTTGGGCTATGGCTACACCTTC
.	TRBJ2-1	TRBD1	TRBV7-9	CASSPNPGTAYNEQFF	TGTGCCAGCAGCCCAAACCCCGGGACAGCCTACAATGAGCAGTTCTTC
once	TRBJ1-2	.	TRBV28	CASSSSTYSNYGYTF	TGTGCCAGCAGTTCCTCGACATATTCTAACTATGGCTACACCTTC
.	TRBJ1-3	TRBD1	TRBV6-5	CASSYYRGTGNTIYF	TGTGCCAGCAGTTACTACAGGGGCACTGGAAACACCATATATTTT
.	TRBJ1-6	.	TRBV12-3/TRBV12-4	CASTLQGGSPLHF	TGTGCCAGCACTTTACAGGGAGGATCACCCCTCCACTTT
once	TRBJ2-2	TRBD2	TRBV24-1	CATSDGLAENTGELFF	TGTGCCACCAGTGATGGACTAGCGGAGAACACCGGGGAGCTGTTTTTT
.	TRBJ1-5	.	TRBV28	CASSSPLTPDQPQHF	TGTGCCAGCAGTTCCCCCTTGACACCCGACCAGCCCCAGCATTTT
.	TRBJ1-6	.	TRBV4-3	CASSQDHAGMSYNSPLHF	TGCGCCAGCAGCCAAGATCACGCGGGGATGTCCTATAATTCACCCCTCCACTTT
.	TRBJ2-4	TRBD2	TRBV6-5	CASSYGLARDIQYF	TGTGCCAGCAGTTACGGACTAGCGAGGGACATTCAGTACTTC
.	TRBJ1-4	.	TRBV28	CASSPQGGKANEKLFF	TGTGCCAGCAGTCCCCAGGGAGGGAAGGCTAATGAAAAACTGTTTTTT
.	TRBJ2-5	.	TRBV19	CASSPLDRFEKTQYF	TGTGCCAGTAGTCCCCTAGACAGGTTCGAGAAGACCCAGTACTTC
.	TRBJ2-1	.	TRBV30	CAWSVPAGSSYNEQFF	TGTGCCTGGAGTGTACCCGCCGGGAGCTCCTACAATGAGCAGTTCTTC
.	TRBJ2-1	TRBD2	TRBV28	CASTSHGLAGNEQFF	TGTGCCAGCACCTCTCATGGGCTAGCGGGCAATGAGCAGTTCTTC
.	TRBJ1-2	TRBD1	TRBV3-1/TRBV3-2	CASSQARQGWVDGYTF	TGTGCCAGCAGCCAAGCCCGACAGGGATGGGTGGATGGCTACACCTTC
.	TRBJ2-5	TRBD2	TRBV4-2	CASSQEERGGAETQYF	TGTGCCAGCAGCCAAGAGGAGCGGGGGGGTGCAGAGACCCAGTACTTC